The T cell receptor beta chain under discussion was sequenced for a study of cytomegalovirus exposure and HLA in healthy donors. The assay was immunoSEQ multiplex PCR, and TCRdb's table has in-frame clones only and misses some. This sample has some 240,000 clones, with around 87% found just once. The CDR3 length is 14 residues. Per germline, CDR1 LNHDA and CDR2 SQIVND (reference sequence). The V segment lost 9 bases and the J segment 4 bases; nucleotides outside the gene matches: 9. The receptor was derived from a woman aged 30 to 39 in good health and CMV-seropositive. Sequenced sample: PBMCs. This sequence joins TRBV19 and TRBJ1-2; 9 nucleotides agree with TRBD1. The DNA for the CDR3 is TGTGCCAGCCGGGACAGGGCCAACGTCTATGGCTACACCTTC. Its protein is CASRDRANVYGYTF.